The 17 T cell receptor beta chains below were found in one sample sequenced in a study of blood T cell repertoires in COVID-19. Profiled with immunoSEQ multiplex PCR; TCRdb holds only in-frame clones, not every one. Of over 200,000 clones listed, about nine tenths were seen once; the top ten hold roughly 2.6%. Sequencing input: peripheral blood. These receptors all stem from a man aged 30 to 39 with COVID-19, enrolled during active disease.

This sequence joins TRBV6-4 and TRBJ2-3, with TRBD1 matching 9 bases. Germline V CDR1 and CDR2: MRHNA, SNTAGT. This CDR3 has 16 residues. Losses at the gene ends were 6 bases for V and 0 bases for J; bases not matched to a gene: 7. The CDR3 DNA is TGTGCCAGCAGCTCGACAGGGGGATTAAGCACAGATACGCAGTATTTT. Translated: CASSSTGGLSTDTQYF.

CDR3 DNA: TGTGCCATCAGGGGACAGCAGAACGATCAGCCCCAGCATTTT. This translates into CAIRGQQNDQPQHF. The rearrangement joins TRBV10-3 to TRBJ1-5, with TRBD1 identical over 7 bases. V lost 6 bases, J lost 5 bases, and 7 bases stayed unmatched. CDR3 length: 14 residues. In germline, CDR1 is ENHRY, CDR2 SYGVKD.

The chain has TRBV18 and TRBJ1-5; D not certain. CDR3 length equals 12 residues. The ends were cut back, 4 bases at V and 10 bases at J, with 11 bases in the middle. CDR1 KGHSH and CDR2 LQKENI come from the germline V gene. CDR3 sequence (DNA): TGTGCCAGCTCACAGATCGGGAGCCCCCAGCATTTT. As protein: CASSQIGSPQHF.

This chain uses TRBV4-3 with TRBJ2-5, with TRBD1 matching 7 bases. The end of the DNA aligns better with TRBJ2-7, so the J call may be wrong. The CDR3 contains 18 residues. Germline CDR1 LGHNA, CDR2 YSLEER. The CDR3 DNA reads TGCGCCAGCAGCCAAGATCATCGAGGGGCAGGGGGCTCCTACGAGCAGTACTTC. As protein: CASSQDHRGAGGSYEQYF.

As DNA, the CDR3 is TGTGCCAGCAGTCTGAGCCAGGGAAGGAATCAGCCCCAGCATTTT. Its translation: CASSLSQGRNQPQHF. This chain uses TRBV2 with TRBJ1-5; D might be TRBD1 (5 bases). Germline CDR1 is SNHLY and CDR2 is FYNNEI. The CDR3 has 15 amino acids. V dropped 5 bases and J dropped 4 bases, with 15 bases sitting between them.

This CDR3 is CASSYFRQGASYQPQHF. In nucleotides, the CDR3 is TGTGCCAGCAGTTACTTCCGACAGGGGGCATCCTATCAGCCCCAGCATTTT. The J gene is TRBJ1-5, the V gene TRBV6-2 or TRBV6-3; 10 bases align to TRBD1. The CDR3 sequence is 17 residues long. Losses at the gene ends were 1 base for V and 5 bases for J; bases not matched to a gene: 8. Germline CDR1 is MNHEY and CDR2 is SVGEGT.

A word on this clone: Sequence at one end of the junction differs from germline and may be a read error. The rearrangement links TRBV7-9 to TRBJ1-5; 8 bases are a match to TRBD1. Germline CDR1 is SEHNR and CDR2 is FQNEAQ (reference sequence). The CDR3 length is 15 residues. CDR3 DNA sequence: TGTGCCAGCAGTTTAGGACAGGGTTTATTTCAGCCCCAGCATTTT. Translation: CASSLGQGLFQPQHF.

The rearrangement links TRBV7-2 to TRBJ2-7; 11 bases align to TRBD2. CDR1 SGHTA and CDR2 FQGNSA come from the germline V gene. V lost 1 base to trimming and J lost 4 bases; unmatched junction nucleotides: 9. The CDR3 loop spans 17 amino acids. CDR3 amino acids: CASSLGGSASGGYEQYF. CDR3 DNA: TGTGCCAGCAGCTTAGGTGGTTCAGCTAGCGGGGGGTACGAGCAGTACTTC. Full variable domain (remainder filled in from reference TRBV7-2 and TRBJ2-7): GAGVSQSPSNKVTEKGKDVELRCDPISGHTALYWYRQSLGQGLEFLIYFQGNSAPDKSGLPSDRFSAERTGGSVSTLTIQRTQQEDSAVYLCASSLGGSASGGYEQYFGPGTRLTVT.

J is TRBJ1-5 and V is TRBV7-9; tentatively, D is TRBD1 (5 bases). The V gene's germline CDR1 is SEHNR and CDR2 FQNEAQ (reference sequence). Trimming shortened V by 0 bases and J by 3 bases, and 9 bases separated the two germline ends. The CDR3 spans 15 residues. Here the CDR3 reads CASSLALDTNQPQHF. The CDR3 bases are TGTGCCAGCAGCTTAGCGCTGGACACCAATCAGCCCCAGCATTTT.

V is TRBV25-1 and J is TRBJ1-1; no definite D call. The V gene lost 1 base and the J gene lost 0 bases, with 12 bases spanning the gap. The CDR3 has 16 residues. Germline CDR1 MGHDK, CDR2 SYGVNS. DNA of the CDR3: TGTGCCAGCAGTGAATCGGGTAGGTTTGTGAACACTGAAGCTTTCTTT. Encoded protein: CASSESGRFVNTEAFF.

This clone appeared once. The rearrangement uses TRBV2 and TRBJ1-1; D is possibly TRBD1 (6 bases). Germline V gives CDR1 SNHLY, CDR2 FYNNEI. V lost 3 bases and J 6 bases, leaving 17 bases between the germline ends. The CDR3 consists of 15 residues. CDR3 region: CASSEQGPRVSEAFF. In nucleotides, the CDR3 is TGTGCCAGCAGTGAGCAGGGGCCCAGGGTCTCTGAAGCTTTCTTT.

The rearrangement uses TRBV27 and TRBJ1-4; D is uncertain. CDR3 length: 14 amino acids. The V end lost 2 bases, the J end lost 4 bases, and 8 bases lay between the germline ends. CDR1 and CDR2 from the germline V gene are MNHEY and SMNVEV (reference sequence). The CDR3 sequence: CASSLGAGNEKLFF. CDR3 bases: TGTGCCAGCAGTTTAGGTGCGGGTAATGAAAAACTGTTTTTT.

The chain recombines TRBV19 with TRBJ1-1; the match to TRBD1 covers 9 bases. CDR1 and CDR2 from the germline V gene are LNHDA and SQIVND (reference sequence). The CDR3 sequence is 14 residues long. The J segment lost 4 bases and the V segment lost 4 bases, leaving 4 bases of the junction unmatched. This CDR3 is CASSSRQGVTEAFF. The CDR3 nucleotides read TGTGCCAGTAGTAGCCGACAGGGGGTCACTGAAGCTTTCTTT.

This rearrangement joins TRBV7-8 to TRBJ1-2; D is perhaps TRBD1 (5 bases). The V end lost 3 bases, the J end lost 1 base, and 9 bases lay between the germline ends. Germline CDR1 and CDR2: SGHVS and FQNEAQ. This CDR3 is built from 14 residues. The CDR3 region is CASSFTGGNYGYTF. As DNA, the CDR3 is TGTGCCAGCAGCTTTACCGGGGGTAACTATGGCTACACCTTC.

The rearrangement uses TRBV7-8 and TRBJ1-5, with TRBD1 matching over 7 bases. The CDR3 is made up of 14 amino acids. Germline V CDR1 and CDR2: SGHVS, FQNEAQ. The V segment lost 7 bases and the J segment 7 bases; nucleotides outside the gene matches: 10. The CDR3 is CASTLGAGGQPQHF. The DNA of the CDR3 is TGTGCCAGCACTCTAGGGGCAGGGGGGCAGCCCCAGCATTTT. The whole variable domain, remainder taken from reference TRBV7-8 and TRBJ1-5, is GAGVSQSPRYKVAKRGQDVALRCDPISGHVSLFWYQQALGQGPEFLTYFQNEAQLDKSGLPSDRFFAERPEGSVSTLKIQRTQQEDSAVYLCASTLGAGGQPQHFGDGTRLSIL.

In its sample, this clone was seen once. The CDR3 DNA is TGTGCCAGCAGCCAAGCCAGAGCGGGGTGGAACACCGGGGAGCTGTTTTTT. Translation gives CASSQARAGWNTGELFF. V gene TRBV4-2 combines with J gene TRBJ2-2, with 7 bases identical to TRBD2. V lost 1 base and J lost 1; bases outside the gene matches: 6. Germline V gene lookup returns CDR1 LGHNA and CDR2 YNFKEQ. The CDR3 spans 17 residues.

This chain connects TRBV2 to TRBJ1-2; D is unclear. This CDR3 is 16 amino acids long. Trimming left V 6 bases short and J 0 bases short, with 17 bases between. CDR1 and CDR2 (germline): SNHLY, FYNNEI. The DNA for the CDR3 is TGTGCCAGCAGACCAACGCTCTTCCGGGCTAACTATGGCTACACCTTC. Translated, it gives CASRPTLFRANYGYTF.